These T cell receptor beta chains were read from a single sample in a study of T cell repertoires in cytomegalovirus infection. These TCRs are of unknown antigen specificity. TCRdb independently ran MiXCR on the reads; one entry per CDR3 protein. The sample shows some 900,000 distinct CDR3 sequences, less than 35% of them seen only once. The specimen comprised cultured CD8+ T cells from PBMCs, sampled from culture after CMV antigen stimulation. The receptors shown here come from a human donor in good health (CMV status not recorded). Some clones in this sample may be carry-over from other donors' samples. The conserved cysteine and the conserved F or W are not part of the CDR3 here. Each record gives: D gene, J gene, V gene, CDR3 protein. The D gene is left open where the match is weak.

. | TRBJ2-4 | TRBV5-1 | ASSLAPWEAAKNIQY
. | TRBJ2-3 | TRBV12-3/TRBV12-4 | ASSLARVLKGGESTDTQY
. | TRBJ1-3 | TRBV7-2 | ASSPDRYENTIY
. | TRBJ2-3 | TRBV24-1 | ATSDGMYEMAQY
. | TRBJ1-3 | TRBV12-3/TRBV12-4 | ASTPGAGSGNTIY
. | TRBJ2-2 | TRBV7-2 | ASSLALLEGTGELF
. | TRBJ2-1 | TRBV7-2 | ASSPQTGAYNEQF
. | TRBJ2-1 | TRBV2 | ASSEEGGIAYNEQF
TRBD1 | TRBJ1-1 | TRBV11-2 | ASSLEVDRGAF
. | TRBJ2-2 | TRBV11-3 | ASSLEGRDPGELF
TRBD1 | TRBJ1-2 | TRBV7-9 | ASSLGGTGPLYGYT
. | TRBJ2-1 | TRBV6-5 | ASNYGGGQF
TRBD1 | TRBJ2-7 | TRBV27 | ASSPAGQVYEQY
. | TRBJ1-1 | TRBV27 | ASSPTENTEAF
. | TRBJ1-5 | TRBV19 | ASSIGQWQPQH
TRBD1 | TRBJ2-1 | TRBV10-3 | AISDVEGADEQF
. | TRBJ2-2 | TRBV7-9 | ASSPQDSPGELF
. | TRBJ1-1 | TRBV7-8 | ASSPIAGGGTEAF
. | TRBJ2-5 | TRBV12-3/TRBV12-4 | ASSLTSGRTETQY
. | TRBJ1-1 | TRBV9 | ASSFSNVGFTEAF
TRBD2 | TRBJ2-1 | TRBV4-1 | ASSPRVARGNNEQF
. | TRBJ1-1 | TRBV27 | ASRESTGMNTEAF
. | TRBJ2-2 | TRBV7-6 | ASSSEGVGTGELF
. | TRBJ2-5 | TRBV24-1 | ATSETDKTQY
. | TRBJ2-1 | TRBV5-4 | ASSQPVGSGEQF
. | TRBJ2-5 | TRBV5-1 | ASSTSQTQY
. | TRBJ2-1 | TRBV7-2 | ASSLGGQGGYNEQF
. | TRBJ2-1 | TRBV4-1 | ASSPQPNEQF
. | TRBJ1-1 | TRBV13 | ASALERTEAF
. | TRBJ2-7 | TRBV24-1 | ATSDGFEQY
TRBD1 | TRBJ2-2 | TRBV27 | ASSLGTGVALGGELF
. | TRBJ1-2 | TRBV9 | ASKNTRYGYT
TRBD1 | TRBJ1-2 | TRBV29-1 | SAEDRLIESYGYT
. | TRBJ2-1 | TRBV2 | ASSGGHGATSYNEQF
. | TRBJ1-5 | TRBV7-6 | ASSVQGGDQPQH
. | TRBJ2-6 | TRBV7-6 | ANSLSGAGANVLT
. | TRBJ1-2 | TRBV28 | ASSHSHRLKGLGGYT
. | TRBJ1-6 | TRBV27 | ASSPTPRQSLNSPLH
TRBD1 | TRBJ1-6 | TRBV5-6 | ASSFRDRVNSPLH
. | TRBJ1-2 | TRBV7-9 | ASSLDALQLTNYGYT
. | TRBJ2-2 | TRBV7-9 | ASSSRFPNTGELF